This TCR beta chain emerged from a study of blood T cell repertoires in COVID-19. At the level of the study: The samples span acute and convalescent COVID-19 from the United States, Italy and Spain. From T cells, B-cell-depleted T cells, or PBMCs came the material, which was cDNA or gDNA.

Original data processing: Reference gene primer amplification in the assay estimated nucleated cell counts. The data were produced by immunoSEQ multiplex PCR, yet TCRdb's version contains in-frame clones alone and is incomplete. Clone size and V and J calls were adopted from that table, with D and trimming inferred from the DNA. The table has about 520,000 clones, roughly 85% seen once. With 3 bases clipped from V and 6 bases from J, the junction kept 4 bases outside the gene matches. Germline loops: CDR1 SGHTA, CDR2 FQGNSA. CDR3 length equals 14 residues. The receptor was derived from a human donor in a cohort sampled during active COVID-19. Sequences were obtained from peripheral blood. The chain joins TRBV7-2 to TRBJ1-1; 10 bases are a match to TRBD1. In nucleotides, the CDR3 is TGTGCCAGCAGCTTGGACAGGGGGAGGGCTGAAGCTTTCTTT. Encoded protein: CASSLDRGRAEAFF.